This T cell receptor (beta chain) was documented in a study of T cells and Merkel cell carcinoma outcomes. Study-level findings and limits: Reportedly, T-cell repertoire with density predicts Merkel cell carcinoma outcomes.

V lost 3 bases and J lost 3, with 18 bases in between. This CDR3 is 16 amino acids long. Germline V CDR1 and CDR2: SGHDT, YYEEEE. TCRdb keeps only in-frame clones here, not all; method: immunoSEQ multiplex PCR. The sample shows more than 9,500 clones, roughly 95% of them seen only once. As for this clone: The antigen is unknown.

The receptor was isolated from a human donor with Merkel cell carcinoma. Sequenced material: tumor tissue from Merkel cell carcinoma. This chain links TRBV5-6 with TRBJ2-5, with D possibly matching TRBD2 (6 bases). In DNA, the CDR3 is TGTGCCAGCAGCTCGGGTACCGGGAGTTTGAAAGAGACCCAGTACTTC. As protein: CASSSGTGSLKETQYF.